A selection of T cell receptor beta chains follows, all from one sample in a study of T cell clones after liver transplantation. Some clones are missing from TCRdb's copy, which holds only in-frame ones; the method was immunoSEQ multiplex PCR. This sample carries about 60,000 clones, over 70% of them seen once, and the ten largest clones take approximately 15%. The sequenced sample was CD4+ T cells from blood, obtained before liver transplant. All receptors derive from a human donor who received a liver transplant. Each CDR3 is given with its conserved first and last residue.

V gene	J gene	CDR3 protein
TRBV19	TRBJ1-4	CASSIRGDGEKLFF
TRBV18	TRBJ2-7	CASSPLRGVGHYEQYF
TRBV6-1	TRBJ2-5	CASSEALRETQYF
TRBV10-3	TRBJ1-3	CAIRAGNAGNTIYF
TRBV2	TRBJ2-7	CASSESTNSYEQYF
TRBV30	TRBJ2-3	CAGTDSTDTQYF
TRBV15	TRBJ1-3	CATSRDRNTIYF
TRBV4-1	TRBJ2-3	CASSQTGQLIGNTDTQYF
TRBV19	TRBJ1-2	CASSPYYRVLDGYTF
TRBV2	TRBJ1-5	CASGSTGFLNQPQHF
TRBV20-1	TRBJ2-3	CSADRGDTQYF
TRBV11-2	TRBJ1-2	CASSFGANYGYTF
TRBV9	TRBJ2-3	CASSVAVRVGDTQYF
TRBV6-4	TRBJ1-2	CAISRDRGNYGYTF
TRBV29-1	TRBJ1-6	CSVEDEVRNSPLHF
TRBV23-1	TRBJ1-2	CASSHGDRANYGYTF
TRBV12-5	TRBJ2-5	CASAPWQSQETQYF
TRBV7-9	TRBJ2-1	CASSLPRGEQFF
TRBV7-3	TRBJ1-1	CASSLVPQGAEAFF
TRBV7-8	TRBJ2-1	CASSLKTNPVYNEQFF
TRBV28	TRBJ1-2	CASSLGGAQIDTF
TRBV11-2	TRBJ1-2	CASSLGGSNYGYTF
TRBV19	TRBJ2-3	CASSPWTEGTDTQYF
TRBV28	TRBJ1-4	CASLTGSGEKLFF
TRBV4-2	TRBJ2-5	CASSPGTSGDRETQYF
TRBV19	TRBJ1-1	CASSIRDGGMNTEAFF
TRBV4-2	TRBJ1-2	CASSPSQGINYGYTF
TRBV19	TRBJ1-2	CASSTQGQPYGYTF
TRBV18	TRBJ2-1	CASSPSRTNEQFF
TRBV29-1	TRBJ2-5	CSAGTIQETQYF
TRBV2	TRBJ2-5	CASILGRGGETQYF
TRBV5-4	TRBJ1-2	CASSSEIGQGLYTF
TRBV28	TRBJ2-7	CASSLQGYEQYF
TRBV25-1	TRBJ2-7	CASSPTDRGVAYEQYF
TRBV18	TRBJ2-7	CASHPTGTEVWYEQYF
TRBV11-2	TRBJ2-3	CASSLDSTTPDTQYF
TRBV28	TRBJ2-4	CASMGEFSGGIQYF
TRBV5-6	TRBJ1-4	CASSLSVTQSQREKLFF
TRBV7-8	TRBJ1-1	CASSSKRAQNTEAFF
TRBV7-2	TRBJ2-7	CASSPIQGAFYEQYF
TRBV5-6	TRBJ2-5	CASSLDLQVGEETQYF
TRBV4-1	TRBJ2-2	CASSQGSRVAGELFF
TRBV30	TRBJ1-1	CAWRQVDTEAFF
TRBV2	TRBJ1-2	CASSVLSGGYGYTF
TRBV4-2	TRBJ1-2	CASSQDSGEDYGYTF
TRBV9	TRBJ1-4	CASSAGQGFFSTNEKLFF
TRBV18	TRBJ2-7	CASSPAVRSSYEQYF
TRBV28	TRBJ1-1	CASSPSTEQAFF
TRBV7-9	TRBJ1-2	CATPTTGGHYGYTF
TRBV5-1	TRBJ1-3	CASSFGGTPGNTIYF
TRBV9	TRBJ2-7	CASSVDFGRNYEQYF
TRBV5-1	TRBJ2-6	CASSSVRTGVSSGANVLTF
TRBV19	TRBJ1-6	CASSIGNSRNSPLHF
TRBV18	TRBJ1-1	CASLEGTGAEAFF
TRBV2	TRBJ2-7	CASRNRELAVGGEQYF
TRBV2	TRBJ1-1	CASTPIGGRTEAFF
TRBV28	TRBJ1-2	CASSSWTGFYGYTF
TRBV2	TRBJ1-1	CASSGYRGGTEAFF
TRBV6-1	TRBJ2-7	CASSDNSESSYEQYF